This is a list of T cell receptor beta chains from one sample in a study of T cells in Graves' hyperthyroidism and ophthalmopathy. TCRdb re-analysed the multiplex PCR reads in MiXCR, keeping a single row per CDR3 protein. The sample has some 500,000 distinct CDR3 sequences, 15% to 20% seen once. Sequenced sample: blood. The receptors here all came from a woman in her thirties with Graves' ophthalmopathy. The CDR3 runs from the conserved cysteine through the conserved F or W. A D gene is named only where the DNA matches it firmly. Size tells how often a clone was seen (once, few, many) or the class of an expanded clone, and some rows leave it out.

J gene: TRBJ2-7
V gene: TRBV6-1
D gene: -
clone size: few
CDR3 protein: CASSVGVNEQYF
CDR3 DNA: TGTGCCAGCAGTGTGGGGGTAAACGAGCAGTACTTC

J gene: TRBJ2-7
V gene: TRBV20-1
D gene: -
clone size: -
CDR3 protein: CSFTPGLRYEQYF
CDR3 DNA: TGCAGTTTTACCCCGGGACTTCGGTACGAGCAGTACTTC

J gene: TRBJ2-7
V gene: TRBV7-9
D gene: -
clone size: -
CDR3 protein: CASSLARASYEQYF
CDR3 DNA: TGTGCCAGCAGCTTGGCGAGGGCCTCGTACGAGCAGTACTTC

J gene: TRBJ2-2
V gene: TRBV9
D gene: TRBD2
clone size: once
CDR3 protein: CASSVLAANPNTGELFF
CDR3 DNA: TGTGCCAGCAGCGTACTAGCGGCCAATCCGAACACCGGGGAGCTGTTTTTT

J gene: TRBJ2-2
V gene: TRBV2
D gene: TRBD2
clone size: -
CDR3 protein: CASRDSGRGELFF
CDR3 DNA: TGTGCCAGCAGGGACAGCGGGAGAGGGGAGCTGTTTTTT

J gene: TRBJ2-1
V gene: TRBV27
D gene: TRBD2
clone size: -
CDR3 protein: CASSPLGAGGYNEQFF
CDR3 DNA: TGTGCCAGCAGTCCCTTGGGAGCGGGAGGGTACAATGAGCAGTTCTTC

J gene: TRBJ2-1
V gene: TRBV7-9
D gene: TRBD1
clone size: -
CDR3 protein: CASVKGQGHNEQFF
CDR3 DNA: TGTGCCAGCGTTAAAGGACAGGGACACAATGAGCAGTTCTTC

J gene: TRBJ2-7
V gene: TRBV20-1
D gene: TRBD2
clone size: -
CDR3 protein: CSARPSSGRGGVPYEQYF
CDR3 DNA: TGCAGTGCTAGACCCTCTAGCGGGAGGGGGGGGGTTCCCTACGAGCAGTACTTC

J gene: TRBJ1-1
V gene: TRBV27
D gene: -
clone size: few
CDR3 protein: CASSLLPVLGENTEAFF
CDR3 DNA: TGTGCCAGCAGTTTATTACCTGTGTTAGGGGAGAACACTGAAGCTTTCTTT

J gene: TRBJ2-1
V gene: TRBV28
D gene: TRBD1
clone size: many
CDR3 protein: CASSATGGRQFF
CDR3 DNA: TGTGCCAGCAGTGCCACAGGGGGTAGGCAGTTCTTC

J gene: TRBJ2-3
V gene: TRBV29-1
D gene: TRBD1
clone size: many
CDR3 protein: CSVEDVGTGTDTQYF
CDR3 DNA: TGCAGCGTTGAAGATGTTGGGACAGGGACAGATACGCAGTATTTT

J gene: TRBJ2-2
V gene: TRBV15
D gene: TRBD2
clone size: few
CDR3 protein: CATSRLKRELHANTGELFF
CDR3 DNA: TGTGCCACCAGCAGACTCAAGCGGGAGTTACACGCGAACACCGGGGAGCTGTTTTTT

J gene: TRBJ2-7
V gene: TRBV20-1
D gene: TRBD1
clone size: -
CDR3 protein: CSAIRGQGARLADAYEQYF
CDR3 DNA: TGCAGTGCTATACGGGGACAGGGGGCGCGACTAGCTGACGCCTACGAGCAGTACTTC

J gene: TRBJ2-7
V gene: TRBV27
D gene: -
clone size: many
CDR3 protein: CASSPWTVPGEQYF
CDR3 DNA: TGTGCCAGCAGTCCCTGGACCGTCCCTGGCGAGCAGTACTTC